Listed here is a single T cell receptor (beta chain). Its antigen is still unknown. TCRdb redid the calling of the 5' RACE reads with MiXCR, one entry per CDR3 protein. The sample records about 150,000 distinct CDR3 sequences, under 35% being singletons. The sample comes from a study of CD8 T cells in ankylosing spondylitis. The germline V and J ends were trimmed by 0 bases and 6 bases, with 12 bases remaining between them. This CDR3 comprises 14 residues. CDR1 is SEHNR and CDR2 is FQNEAQ in the germline V gene (reference sequence). Whole-study findings and limits: Matched ankylosing spondylitis synovial fluid reportedly contained a significantly enriched population of disease-linked clones. The disease-linked clones had a CD8+ phenotype and low blood frequencies. Certain motif variants had earlier appeared in reactive arthritis synovial fluid and blood. Blood from ankylosing spondylitis patients appeared to carry a characteristic eight-variant TCR beta motif.

The receptor's source is a male donor with ankylosing spondylitis. This chain connects TRBV7-9 to TRBJ2-7, with D perhaps TRBD1 (6 bases). Input material: synovial fluid, either unsorted or a sorted T cell fraction (not recorded which). CDR3 sequence: CASSLAGAPSEQYF. CDR3 DNA: TGTGCCAGCAGCTTAGCGGGGGCCCCCTCCGAGCAGTACTTC.